This entry is about one TCR beta chain. The protocol was immunoSEQ multiplex PCR, while the TCRdb copy is restricted to in-frame clones and leaves out a portion. The table shows around 430,000 clones, with about 87% occurring only once. This sample was included in a study of blood T cell repertoires in COVID-19. Background on the study: Acute and convalescent COVID-19 samples came from the United States, Italy and Spain.

Source material: peripheral blood. This receptor was taken from a woman aged 45 to 65 with COVID-19, enrolled during active disease.

CDR3 sequence: CASSPAGLAASNQETQYF. The CDR3 coding sequence is TGTGCCAGCAGCCCGGCGGGACTAGCGGCTAGTAACCAAGAGACCCAGTACTTC. The V call is TRBV9, the J call TRBJ2-5; 11 nucleotides align to TRBD2. Germline V gene data show CDR1 as SGDLS and CDR2 as YYNGEE. The V and J ends lost 4 bases and 0 bases, in that order; junction bases with no gene match: 11. This CDR3 comprises 18 residues.